Below, one TCR beta chain is given with its context. Its target is unknown. TCRdb passed the 5' RACE reads through MiXCR, listing each CDR3 protein once. The sample has 310,000 or so distinct CDR3 sequences; 8% to 9.5% are singletons. The data belong to a study of identical twins. The CDR3 is 15 residues long. General study results and limits: Clonotypes of the beta chain that were abundant in cord blood carried fewer insertions (memory repertoires showed none). An excess of low generation probability was shown by twin-shared out-of-frame alpha sequences.

These sequences were also reported in another study, on yellow fever vaccine responses in identical twins.

The chain employs TRBV21-1 and TRBJ2-3; TRBD1, the table's D call, was not compared with the DNA. TRBV21-1 is listed as a pseudogene. Material: CD8+ T cells sorted from blood. The origin of this receptor is a woman aged 18-29 years in good health. The CDR3 region is CASSKEGRGADTQYF. DNA for the CDR3: TGTGCCAGCAGCAAAGAGGGCAGGGGAGCAGATACGCAGTATTTT.